The next 6 T cell receptor beta chains were all read from a single sample in a study of technical replicates of blood from several donors. Only in-frame clones appear in the TCRdb table, and some are missing; sequencing was by immunoSEQ multiplex PCR. The sample lists about 83,000 clones, about 91% occurring once. Sequencing was done on a sample of T cells isolated from PBMCs. These receptor sequences come from a human donor in good health.

V gene TRBV10-3 combines with J gene TRBJ1-5, with 7 bases identical to TRBD1. Germline loops: CDR1 ENHRY, CDR2 SYGVKD. V shed 6 bases, J shed 0 bases, and the junction held 8 bases outside the gene matches. The CDR3 spans 16 residues. CDR3 loop: CAISSGQSLSNQPQHF. The CDR3 region has the DNA TGTGCCATCAGCTCGGGACAGAGCCTTAGCAATCAGCCCCAGCATTTT.

This clone was seen once. V and J are TRBV10-1 and TRBJ2-7; 10 nucleotides agree with TRBD1. Germline V lookup: CDR1 WNHNN, CDR2 SYGVQD (reference sequence). This CDR3 is 14 amino acids long. The V segment lost 8 bases and the J segment 5 bases; nucleotides outside the gene matches: 9. CDR3 residues: CASGPGTGVNEQYF. CDR3 DNA sequence: TGCGCCAGCGGACCCGGGACAGGGGTTAACGAGCAGTACTTC.

The chain is built from TRBV2 and TRBJ1-2; 9 positions match TRBD1. The junction had 11 bases not matched to a gene; V was cut back by 3 bases and J by 3 bases. This CDR3 is built from 17 residues. Germline assignment: CDR1 SNHLY and CDR2 FYNNEI. The CDR3 DNA reads as TGTGCCAGCAGTGATCCGGGACAGGGACGGTCACACTATGGCTACACCTTC. Its protein is CASSDPGQGRSHYGYTF.

The gene calls are TRBV6-1 and TRBJ2-7, with D possibly TRBD1 on 6 matching bases. Between the trimmed V and J ends, which lost 7 bases and 3 bases, there was a span of 13 bases. CDR3 length equals 13 residues. CDR1 is MNHNS and CDR2 is SASEGT in the germline V gene. The chain's CDR3 is CASTNRVFYEQYF. The CDR3 DNA reads TGTGCCAGCACTAACAGGGTTTTCTACGAGCAGTACTTC.

The chain combines TRBV10-2 with TRBJ1-1; TRBD1 might be the D (6 bases). V was trimmed by 0 bases and J by 4 bases, leaving 6 bases between them. The germline CDR1 and CDR2 sequences are WSHSY and SAAADI. The CDR3 totals 13 residues. CDR3 in DNA: TGCGCCAGCAGTGAGTCAGGGGGCACTGAAGCTTTCTTT. Amino acid sequence: CASSESGGTEAFF.

The chain is built from TRBV2 and TRBJ2-7; TRBD2 agrees at 10 bases. Germline-derived CDR1 and CDR2 are SNHLY and FYNNEI. Germline trimming cut 2 bases from V and 2 bases from J; bases unmatched to any gene: 3. The CDR3 contains 15 residues. CDR3 sequence: CASSETSGVAYEQYF. The CDR3, as DNA: TGTGCCAGCAGTGAAACTAGCGGGGTAGCCTACGAGCAGTACTTC.